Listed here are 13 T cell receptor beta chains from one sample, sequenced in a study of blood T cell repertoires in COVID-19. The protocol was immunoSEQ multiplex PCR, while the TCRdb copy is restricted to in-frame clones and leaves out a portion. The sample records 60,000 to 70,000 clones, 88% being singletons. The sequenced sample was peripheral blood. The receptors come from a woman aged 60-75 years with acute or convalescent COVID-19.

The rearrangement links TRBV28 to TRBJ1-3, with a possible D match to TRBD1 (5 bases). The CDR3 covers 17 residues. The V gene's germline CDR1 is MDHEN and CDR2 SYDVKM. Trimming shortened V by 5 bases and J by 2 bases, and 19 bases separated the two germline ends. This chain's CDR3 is CASSETGGVRAGNTIYF. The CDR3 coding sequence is TGTGCCAGCAGTGAGACCGGGGGGGTGAGAGCTGGAAACACCATATATTTT.

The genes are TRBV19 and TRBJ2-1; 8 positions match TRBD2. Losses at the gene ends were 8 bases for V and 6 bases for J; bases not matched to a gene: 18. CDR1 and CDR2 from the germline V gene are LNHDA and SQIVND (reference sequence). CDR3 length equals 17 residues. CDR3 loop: CASQNTGGGRPINEQFF. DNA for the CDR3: TGTGCCAGTCAAAACACGGGGGGCGGGAGGCCAATCAATGAGCAGTTCTTC.

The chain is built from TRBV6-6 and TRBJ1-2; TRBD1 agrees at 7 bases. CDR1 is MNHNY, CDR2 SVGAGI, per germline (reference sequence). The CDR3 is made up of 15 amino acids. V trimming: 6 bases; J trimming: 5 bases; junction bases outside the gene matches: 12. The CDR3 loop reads CASRPGGGSIYGYTF. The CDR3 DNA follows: TGTGCCAGCAGGCCGGGAGGGGGCAGTATATATGGCTACACCTTC.

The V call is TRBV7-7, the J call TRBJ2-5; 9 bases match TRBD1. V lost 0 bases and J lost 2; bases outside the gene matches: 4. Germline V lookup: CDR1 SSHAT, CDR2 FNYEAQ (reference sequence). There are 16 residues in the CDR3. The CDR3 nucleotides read TGTGCCAGCAGCTTAGCATGGACAGGGGAACAAGAGACCCAGTACTTC. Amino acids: CASSLAWTGEQETQYF.

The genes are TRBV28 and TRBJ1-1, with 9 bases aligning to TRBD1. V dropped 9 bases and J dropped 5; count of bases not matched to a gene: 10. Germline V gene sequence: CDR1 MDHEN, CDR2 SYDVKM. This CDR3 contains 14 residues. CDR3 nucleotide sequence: TGTGCCAGTGCCGGACAGGGGCTTCAGACTGAAGCTTTCTTT. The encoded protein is CASAGQGLQTEAFF.

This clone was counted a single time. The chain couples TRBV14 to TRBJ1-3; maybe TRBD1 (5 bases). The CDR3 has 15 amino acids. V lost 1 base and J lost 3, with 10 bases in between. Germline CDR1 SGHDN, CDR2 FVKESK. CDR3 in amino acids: CASSQVQGVGNTIYF. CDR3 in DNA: TGTGCCAGCAGCCAAGTTCAAGGGGTTGGAAACACCATATATTTT. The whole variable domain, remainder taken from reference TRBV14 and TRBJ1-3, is EAGVTQFPSHSVIEKGQTVTLRCDPISGHDNLYWYRRVMGKEIKFLLHFVKESKQDESGMPNNRFLAERTGGTYSTLKVQPAELEDSGVYFCASSQVQGVGNTIYFGEGSWLTVV.

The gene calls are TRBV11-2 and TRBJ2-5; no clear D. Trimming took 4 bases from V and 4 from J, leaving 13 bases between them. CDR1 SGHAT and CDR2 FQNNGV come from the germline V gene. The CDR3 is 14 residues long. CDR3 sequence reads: CASSSVVGGETQYF. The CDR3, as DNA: TGTGCCAGCAGCTCTGTAGTCGGTGGAGAGACCCAGTACTTC. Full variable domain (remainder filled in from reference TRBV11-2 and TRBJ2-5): EAGVAQSPRYKIIEKRQSVAFWCNPISGHATLYWYQQILGQGPKLLIQFQNNGVVDDSQLPKDRFSAERLKGVDSTLKIQPAKLEDSAVYLCASSSVVGGETQYFGPGTRLLVL.

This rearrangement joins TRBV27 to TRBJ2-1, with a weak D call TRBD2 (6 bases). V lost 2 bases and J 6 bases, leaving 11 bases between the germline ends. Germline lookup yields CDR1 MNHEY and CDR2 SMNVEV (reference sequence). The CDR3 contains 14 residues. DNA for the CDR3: TGTGCCAGCAGTTTAACGGGAGTTGGCAATGAGCAGTTCTTC. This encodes CASSLTGVGNEQFF.

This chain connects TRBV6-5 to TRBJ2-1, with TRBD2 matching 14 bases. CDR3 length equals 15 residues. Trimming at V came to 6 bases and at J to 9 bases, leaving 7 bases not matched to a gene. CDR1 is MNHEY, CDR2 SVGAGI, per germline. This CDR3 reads CASRLTSGRVGEQFF. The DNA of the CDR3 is TGTGCCAGCAGACTGACTAGCGGGAGGGTCGGTGAGCAGTTCTTC.

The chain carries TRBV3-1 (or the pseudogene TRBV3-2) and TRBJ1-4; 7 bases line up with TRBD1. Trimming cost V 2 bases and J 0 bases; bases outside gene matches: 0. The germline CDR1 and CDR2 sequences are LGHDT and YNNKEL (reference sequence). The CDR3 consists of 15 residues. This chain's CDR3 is CASSQQGATNEKLFF. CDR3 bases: TGTGCCAGCAGCCAACAGGGGGCAACTAATGAAAAACTGTTTTTT.

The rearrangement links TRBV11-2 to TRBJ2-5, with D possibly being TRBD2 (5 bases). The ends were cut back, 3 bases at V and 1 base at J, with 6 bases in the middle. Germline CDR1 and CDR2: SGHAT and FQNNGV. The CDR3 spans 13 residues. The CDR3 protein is CASSFGLQETQYF. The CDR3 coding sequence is TGTGCCAGCAGCTTTGGACTCCAAGAGACCCAGTACTTC. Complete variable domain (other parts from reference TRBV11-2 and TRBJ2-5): EAGVAQSPRYKIIEKRQSVAFWCNPISGHATLYWYQQILGQGPKLLIQFQNNGVVDDSQLPKDRFSAERLKGVDSTLKIQPAKLEDSAVYLCASSFGLQETQYFGPGTRLLVL.

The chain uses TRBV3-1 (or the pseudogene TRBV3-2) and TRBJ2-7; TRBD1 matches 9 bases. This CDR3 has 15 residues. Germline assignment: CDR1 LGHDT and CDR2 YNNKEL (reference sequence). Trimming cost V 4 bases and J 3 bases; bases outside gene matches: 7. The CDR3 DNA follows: TGTGCCAGCAGCCCGACAGGGGGACTGTACTACGAGCAGTACGTC. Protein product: CASSPTGGLYYEQYV.

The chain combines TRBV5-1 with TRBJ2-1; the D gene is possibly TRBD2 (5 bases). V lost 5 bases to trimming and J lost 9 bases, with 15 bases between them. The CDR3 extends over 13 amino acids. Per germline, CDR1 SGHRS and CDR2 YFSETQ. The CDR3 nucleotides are TGCGCCAGCAGTTATCCCGCTGCGGGTGAGCAGTTCTTC. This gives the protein CASSYPAAGEQFF. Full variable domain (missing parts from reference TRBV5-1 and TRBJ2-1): KAGVTQTPRYLIKTRGQQVTLSCSPISGHRSVSWYQQTPGQGLQFLFEYFSETQRNKGNFPGRFSGRQFSNSRSEMNVSTLELGDSALYLCASSYPAAGEQFFGPGTRLTVL.